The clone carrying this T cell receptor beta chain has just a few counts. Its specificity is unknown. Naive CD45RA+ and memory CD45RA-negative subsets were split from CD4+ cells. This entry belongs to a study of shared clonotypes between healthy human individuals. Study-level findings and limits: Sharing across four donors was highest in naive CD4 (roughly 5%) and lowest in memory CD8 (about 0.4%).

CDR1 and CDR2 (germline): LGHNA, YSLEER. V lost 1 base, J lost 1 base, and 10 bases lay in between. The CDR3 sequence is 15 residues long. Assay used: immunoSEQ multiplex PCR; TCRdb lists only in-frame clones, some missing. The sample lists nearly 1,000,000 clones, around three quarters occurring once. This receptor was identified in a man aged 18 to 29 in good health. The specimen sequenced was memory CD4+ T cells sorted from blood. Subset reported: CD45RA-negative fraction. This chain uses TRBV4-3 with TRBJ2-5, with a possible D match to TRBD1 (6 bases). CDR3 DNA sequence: TGCGCCAGCAGCCAAGTATTAGGGGGCCAAGAGACCCAGTACTTC. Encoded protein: CASSQVLGGQETQYF.